Listed here are 23 T cell receptor beta chains from one sample, sequenced in a study of Ad26.COV2.S vaccination and SARS-CoV-2 variants (dated by TCRdb to 2020 to 2023). The library relied on the immunoSEQ multiplex PCR assay. TCRdb carries this immuneACCESS record with in-frame sequences only. Its versions omit some clonotypes, under half of them owing to an unresolved V gene in the studies checked, with the rest unexplained. The sample records around 350,000 clones, about 90% of which are singletons. The leading ten clones occupy 3% to 5% of the sample. The time point label for this specimen denotes: individuals recovered from natural SARS-CoV-2 infection. The input for sequencing was peripheral blood, taken after recovery from COVID-19. These receptors came from a human donor who had recovered from COVID-19.

The rearrangement uses TRBV10-3 and TRBJ1-2, with D perhaps matching TRBD1 (5 bases). The CDR3 extends over 13 amino acids. Germline V gives CDR1 ENHRY, CDR2 SYGVKD. Trimming took off 6 bases at V and 2 bases at J, with 10 bases between the two ends. The CDR3 bases are TGTGCCATCAGAGCGACAGAAAACTATGGCTACACCTTC. This codes for CAIRATENYGYTF.

Only one count was recorded for this clone. The junction departs from the called germline gene at one end, perhaps through a read error. The chain has TRBV5-6 and TRBJ2-7, with 11 bases matching TRBD2. CDR3 length: 11 residues. Germline CDR1 and CDR2: SGHDT and YYEEEE. This chain's CDR3 is CASSSPGLAEF. CDR3 nucleotides: TGTGCCAGCAGCTCCCCGGGACTAGCGGAGTTC.

This chain links TRBV2 with TRBJ2-7; D unresolved. Trimming cost V 4 bases and J 6 bases, with 10 bases left between them. The CDR3 has 12 amino acids. Germline V CDR1 and CDR2: SNHLY, FYNNEI. Here the CDR3 reads CASSVLRTEQYF. DNA of the CDR3: TGTGCCAGCAGTGTTCTCAGAACCGAGCAGTACTTC. Looking up the rest from reference TRBV2 and TRBJ2-7 gives the full variable domain: EPEVTQTPSHQVTQMGQEVILRCVPISNHLYFYWYRQILGQKVEFLVSFYNNEISEKSEIFDDQFSVERPDGSNFTLKIRSTKLEDSAMYFCASSVLRTEQYFGPGTRLTVT.

The gene calls are TRBV5-1 and TRBJ2-4, with 8 bases aligning to TRBD2. The CDR3 has 17 residues. Looked up from germline, CDR1 is SGHRS and CDR2 is YFSETQ. V gave up 4 bases and J gave up 0 bases; unmatched junction bases: 9. CDR3 nucleotides: TGCGCCAGCAGCGCGGCAGCGGGGGTCTTAGCCAAAAACATTCAGTACTTC. Translated, it gives CASSAAAGVLAKNIQYF.

This chain links TRBV6-5 with TRBJ1-5, with D uncertain. The CDR3 extends over 13 amino acids. CDR1 and CDR2 from the germline V gene are MNHEY and SVGAGI. Trimming took off 6 bases at V and 3 bases at J, with 9 bases between the two ends. CDR3 loop: CASSPLTNQPQHF. The CDR3 DNA reads as TGTGCCAGCAGCCCCTTGACCAATCAGCCCCAGCATTTT.

The chain combines TRBV6-6 with TRBJ1-5; tentatively, D is TRBD1 (6 bases). V was clipped by 5 bases and J by 7 bases, with 9 bases between them. Germline CDR1 is MNHNY and CDR2 is SVGAGI (reference sequence). The CDR3 loop spans 12 amino acids. CDR3 sequence (DNA): TGTGCCAGCAGTACGGGGGCCCAGCCCCAGCATTTT. Protein sequence: CASSTGAQPQHF.

This clone was detected only a few times. The chain links TRBV11-2 to TRBJ2-4; 7 bases fit TRBD1. CDR1 is SGHAT and CDR2 is FQNNGV in the germline V gene. Trimming cost V 0 bases and J 9 bases; bases outside gene matches: 5. The CDR3 totals 14 residues. CDR3 coding DNA: TGTGCCAGCAGCTTAGACAGGGGGAAGGGCATTCAGTACTTC. Protein product: CASSLDRGKGIQYF.

This chain uses TRBV7-2 with TRBJ1-5; D not certain. V was trimmed by 6 bases and J by 0 bases, leaving 12 bases between them. CDR3 length equals 15 residues. Germline CDR1 reads SGHTA; CDR2 reads FQGNSA. The CDR3 DNA reads TGTGCCAGCAGTCCCAGCAGGAATAGCAATCAGCCCCAGCATTTT. Its translation: CASSPSRNSNQPQHF.

This rearrangement joins TRBV27 to TRBJ1-2; D is perhaps TRBD1 (5 bases). The V and J ends lost 5 bases and 4 bases respectively, with 14 bases between them. This CDR3 has 14 residues. Per germline, CDR1 MNHEY and CDR2 SMNVEV (reference sequence). The CDR3 coding sequence is TGTGCCAGCAGTCAAAAGGGGAACACCTATGGCTACACCTTC. It yields the protein CASSQKGNTYGYTF.

Regarding this clone: The sample has other DNA sequences that encode this CDR3 too. This sequence joins TRBV12-3 or TRBV12-4 and TRBJ2-2; no firm D call. CDR3 length: 13 residues. V lost 6 bases and J lost 6, with 11 bases in between. The DNA of the CDR3 is TGTGCCAGCAGCCTGGCCCAGGCCGGGGAGCTGTTTTTT. Amino acid sequence: CASSLAQAGELFF.

The chain employs TRBV9 and TRBJ2-3; 15 bases map to TRBD2. The CDR3 has 16 residues. V gave up 3 bases and J gave up 5 bases; unmatched junction bases: 4. Germline-derived CDR1 and CDR2 are SGDLS and YYNGEE. The CDR3 bases are TGTGCCAGCAGCGAGGGACTAGCGGGGGGCCGAGATACGCAGTATTTT. Protein product: CASSEGLAGGRDTQYF. Combining the CDR3 with reference TRBV9 and TRBJ2-3 gives the whole variable domain DSGVTQTPKHLITATGQRVTLRCSPRSGDLSVYWYQQSLDQGLQFLIQYYNGEERAKGNILERFSAQQFPDLHSELNLSSLELGDSALYFCASSEGLAGGRDTQYFGPGTRLTVL.

The chain carries TRBV12-5 and TRBJ1-5, with 7 bases that match TRBD1. CDR1 LGHNT and CDR2 FRNRAP come from the germline V gene. The CDR3 has 15 amino acids. Losses at the gene ends were 3 bases for V and 6 bases for J; bases not matched to a gene: 8. The CDR3 region is CASGFTRQGGQPQHF. In DNA, the CDR3 is TGTGCTAGTGGTTTCACCCGACAGGGAGGTCAGCCCCAGCATTTT.

The rearrangement uses TRBV7-2 and TRBJ1-1; a weak D match, TRBD1 (5 bases). Germline lookup yields CDR1 SGHTA and CDR2 FQGNSA. V lost 1 base to trimming and J lost 0 bases, with 12 bases between them. This CDR3 has 16 amino acids. CDR3 in amino acids: CASSLGRQILNTEAFF. The CDR3 nucleotides are TGTGCCAGCAGCTTAGGGAGACAGATCTTGAACACTGAAGCTTTCTTT.

The CDR3 loop reads CSVEATGYRSYGYTF. The CDR3 region has the DNA TGCAGCGTTGAAGCAACAGGGTATAGGAGCTATGGCTACACCTTC. The chain combines TRBV29-1 with TRBJ1-2; tentatively, D is TRBD1 (6 bases). Germline-derived CDR1 and CDR2 are SQVTM and ANQGSEA. CDR3 length: 15 residues. The V and J ends lost 1 base and 4 bases respectively, with 16 bases between them.

The CDR3: CASSLGQSYEQYF. CDR3 coding DNA: TGTGCCAGCAGCTTAGGACAGTCCTACGAGCAGTACTTC. The chain uses TRBV5-6 and TRBJ2-7, with D perhaps TRBD1 (6 bases). The ends were cut back, 2 bases at V and 1 base at J, with 7 bases in the middle. The CDR3 loop spans 13 amino acids. CDR1 and CDR2 (germline): SGHDT, YYEEEE.

This clone came up once. The rearrangement uses TRBV29-1 and TRBJ2-5; 11 nucleotides align to TRBD1. The CDR3 loop spans 17 amino acids. Per germline, CDR1 SQVTM and CDR2 ANQGSEA. V gave up 3 bases and J gave up 2 bases; unmatched junction bases: 11. The CDR3 spells CSVDPMRDRGWQETQYF. CDR3 nucleotides: TGCAGCGTTGATCCTATGAGGGACAGGGGGTGGCAAGAGACCCAGTACTTC.

This clone was counted a single time. The chain recombines TRBV7-8 with TRBJ2-1; D not resolved. The CDR3 covers 17 residues. Trimming took 1 base from V and 4 from J, leaving 17 bases between them. Per germline, CDR1 SGHVS and CDR2 FQNEAQ. CDR3 region: CASSLVGRDSPYNEQFF. The CDR3 bases are TGTGCCAGCAGCTTAGTAGGTCGAGATAGCCCATACAATGAGCAGTTCTTC. Variable domain in full (rest from reference TRBV7-8 and TRBJ2-1): GAGVSQSPRYKVAKRGQDVALRCDPISGHVSLFWYQQALGQGPEFLTYFQNEAQLDKSGLPSDRFFAERPEGSVSTLKIQRTQQEDSAVYLCASSLVGRDSPYNEQFFGPGTRLTVL.

The V and J genes are TRBV6-2 or TRBV6-3 and TRBJ2-2; 10 bases map to TRBD1. Germline CDR1 and CDR2: MNHEY and SVGEGT. V lost 5 bases and J lost 4; bases outside the gene matches: 4. This CDR3 spans 15 amino acids. CDR3 sequence reads: CASSRQGATTGELFF. The CDR3 DNA is TGTGCCAGCAGTCGACAGGGGGCGACCACCGGGGAGCTGTTTTTT.

The chain joins TRBV27 to TRBJ1-2; D gene ambiguous. V was shortened by 9 bases and J by 0 bases, with 14 bases between the two germline ends. Germline CDR1 and CDR2: MNHEY and SMNVEV (reference sequence). This CDR3 has 14 residues. The CDR3 region has the DNA TGTGCCAGGATGGATTTAAAAGCTAACTATGGCTACACCTTC. Translation gives CARMDLKANYGYTF.

V gene TRBV5-5 combines with J gene TRBJ2-1, with TRBD1 matching over 11 bases. With 5 bases clipped from V and 3 bases from J, the junction kept 4 bases outside the gene matches. This CDR3 spans 15 amino acids. CDR1 is SGHKS and CDR2 is YYEKEE in the germline V gene (reference sequence). The CDR3 bases are TGTGCCAGCAGATATGGGACAGGGGGCTACAATGAGCAGTTCTTC. It encodes CASRYGTGGYNEQFF.

This rearrangement joins TRBV6-2 or TRBV6-3 to TRBJ1-1, with TRBD1 as a possible D gene (6 bases). V shed 5 bases and J shed 6 bases, with 13 bases lying between them. From germline, CDR1 is MNHEY and CDR2 SVGEGT. The CDR3 totals 13 residues. The CDR3, as DNA: TGTGCCAGCAGTCCGAGGGGGACTTCTGAAGCTTTCTTT. Protein product: CASSPRGTSEAFF.

The J gene is TRBJ1-2, the V gene TRBV5-1; D remains unclear. This CDR3 spans 12 amino acids. The V end lost 4 bases, the J end lost 6 bases, and 10 bases lay between the germline ends. The germline gives CDR1 SGHRS, CDR2 YFSETQ. CDR3 nucleotides: TGCGCCAGCAGCCCCGGTCTGGATGGCTACACCTTC. This codes for CASSPGLDGYTF.

This chain links TRBV6-1 with TRBJ2-7, with D hard to call. The CDR3 covers 14 residues. Germline CDR1 reads MNHNS; CDR2 reads SASEGT. V lost 0 bases and J 0 bases, leaving 6 bases between the germline ends. CDR3 sequence: CASSEASSSYEQYF. The CDR3 DNA reads as TGTGCCAGCAGTGAAGCGAGTAGCTCCTACGAGCAGTACTTC.